The 16 T cell receptor beta chains presented below share a single source sample, sequenced in a study of regulatory T cells in long-lasting Graves disease. Building of the TCR beta libraries involved iRepertoire HTBI primers and Arm-PCR of CDR3 regions. Via MiXCR, TCRdb re-called the multiplex PCR reads, giving one row per CDR3 protein. This sample has 400,000 to 450,000 distinct CDR3 sequences, with about a sixth found just once. Time point in this sample: newly diagnosed GD, antithyroid drugs for less than 3 months. There was RNA extracted from PBMCs, and the TCR library was made from it. The same specimen was also included in a second study, on T cells in Graves' hyperthyroidism and ophthalmopathy.

Sequencing used peripheral blood mononuclear cells (PBMCs), obtained at new diagnosis, from a patient treated with antithyroid drugs. These receptors all stem from a woman aged 25 to 39 with Graves disease.

Note on this clonotype: A far larger clone lies a single base away; this is likely a read error. The chain has TRBV18 and TRBJ2-3, with 8 nucleotides matching TRBD1. The DNA end lines up better with TRBJ1-1; the J call may be wrong. The germline V gene encodes CDR1 KGHSH and CDR2 LQKENI. The CDR3 contains 15 residues. The CDR3 DNA sequence: TGTGCCAGCTCACCATCTGGACAGGGTAACGCTGATGCTTTCTTT. This sequence encodes CASSPSGQGNADAFF.

This clonotype was counted a few times. This could be a read error, since a much larger clone is one nucleotide away. This sequence joins TRBV27 and TRBJ1-1; unclear D gene. This CDR3 is built from 11 residues. V was clipped by 6 bases and J by 8 bases, with 10 bases between them. Germline values: CDR1 MNHEY, CDR2 SMNVEV (reference sequence). The CDR3 nucleotides read TGTGCCAGCAGAAACCATGTCGAAGCTTTCTTT. Amino acids: CASRNHVEAFF.

As for this clonotype: Being one base from a much bigger clone, this may be a read error. This chain connects TRBV11-3 to TRBJ1-1; D gene uncertain. The CDR3 covers 15 residues. Germline V gives CDR1 SGHNT, CDR2 YENEEA. The CDR3 spells CASRLAAAKNTEAFF. Here the CDR3 DNA reads TGTGCCAGCAGGTTAGCCGCAGCCAAGAACACTGAAGCTTTCTTT. Full variable domain (outside the CDR3, taken from reference TRBV11-3 and TRBJ1-1): EAGVVQSPRYKIIEKKQPVAFWCNPISGHNTLYWYLQNLGQGPELLIRYENEEAVDDSQLPKDRFSAERLKGVDSTLKIQPAELGDSAVYLCASRLAAAKNTEAFFGQGTRLTVV.

The CDR3 spells CASRVSGADIPDTQYF. The CDR3 region has the DNA TGTGCCAGCAGGGTTAGTGGGGCGGATATACCGGATACGCAGTATTTT. This chain connects TRBV27 to TRBJ2-3; perhaps TRBD1 as D (5 bases). V was shortened by 6 bases and J by 6 bases, with 22 bases between the two germline ends. Germline CDR1 is MNHEY and CDR2 is SMNVEV (reference sequence). The CDR3 length is 16 residues.

The sample holds a few counts of this clonotype. The chain combines TRBV20-1 with TRBJ1-1; the D gene is possibly TRBD1 (6 bases). The V end was cut by 3 bases, the J end by 5 bases, with 16 bases between. Germline lookup yields CDR1 DFQATT and CDR2 SNEGSKA (reference sequence). This CDR3 is built from 14 residues. The chain's CDR3 is CSARGQQEVTEAFF. The CDR3 DNA sequence: TGCAGTGCTAGGGGACAACAGGAAGTGACTGAAGCTTTCTTT.

J is TRBJ2-2 and V is TRBV5-1; maybe TRBD1 (5 bases). The CDR3 runs to 14 residues. Per germline, CDR1 SGHRS and CDR2 YFSETQ. V lost 4 bases and J lost 0, with 7 bases in between. In nucleotides, the CDR3 is TGCGCCAGCAGCGCAGGGTCGAACACCGGGGAGCTGTTTTTT. This encodes CASSAGSNTGELFF.

This clonotype was seen a handful of times. V is TRBV27 and J is TRBJ1-1; D not certain. Germline CDR1 MNHEY, CDR2 SMNVEV (reference sequence). The CDR3 has 12 residues. V lost 2 bases, J lost 8 bases, and 9 bases lay in between. This CDR3 reads CASSLAFQEAFF. The CDR3 region has the DNA TGTGCCAGCAGTTTAGCTTTCCAGGAAGCTTTCTTT.

This clonotype has a count of ten or more. The genes are TRBV27 and TRBJ2-7, with a possible D match to TRBD2 (7 bases). Germline lookup yields CDR1 MNHEY and CDR2 SMNVEV (reference sequence). The CDR3 covers 14 residues. Trimming removed 5 bases from V and 11 bases from J, with 22 bases in between. In DNA form, the CDR3 reads TGTGCCAGCAGTATCCTTCGGGGGGCATATGCCGAGTACTTC. As protein: CASSILRGAYAEYF.

V is TRBV29-1 and J is TRBJ2-7, with 12 bases aligning to TRBD1. The J segment lost 3 bases and the V segment lost 1 base, leaving 13 bases of the junction unmatched. This CDR3 comprises 18 residues. In germline, CDR1 is SQVTM, CDR2 ANQGSEA. In nucleotides, the CDR3 is TGCAGCGTTGAAGCCGCCCCCGGGACAGGGGGCTCTATCTACGAGCAGTACTTC. It is translated as CSVEAAPGTGGSIYEQYF.

This clonotype has at least ten counts. The chain carries TRBV2 and TRBJ2-1, with D unresolved. This CDR3 contains 13 residues. The V and J ends lost 7 bases and 8 bases respectively, with 15 bases between them. Germline-derived CDR1 and CDR2 are SNHLY and FYNNEI. The CDR3 coding sequence is TGTGCCAGCAAACGGCCAGTGAGAGATGAGCAGTTCTTC. Translation: CASKRPVRDEQFF. Based on the CDR3 plus reference TRBV2 and TRBJ2-1, the full variable domain is EPEVTQTPSHQVTQMGQEVILRCVPISNHLYFYWYRQILGQKVEFLVSFYNNEISEKSEIFDDQFSVERPDGSNFTLKIRSTKLEDSAMYFCASKRPVRDEQFFGPGTRLTVL.

This clonotype was counted at least ten times. This chain uses TRBV2 with TRBJ2-1; 7 bases fit TRBD1. Germline assignment: CDR1 SNHLY and CDR2 FYNNEI. Losses at the gene ends were 5 bases for V and 4 bases for J; bases not matched to a gene: 17. The CDR3 totals 18 residues. CDR3 in DNA: TGTGCCAGCAGTCCCCCTACAGTGGCAGGGGGAGAGTACAATGAGCAGTTCTTC. It translates to CASSPPTVAGGEYNEQFF. Variable domain in full (rest from reference TRBV2 and TRBJ2-1): EPEVTQTPSHQVTQMGQEVILRCVPISNHLYFYWYRQILGQKVEFLVSFYNNEISEKSEIFDDQFSVERPDGSNFTLKIRSTKLEDSAMYFCASSPPTVAGGEYNEQFFGPGTRLTVL.

In its sample, this clonotype was seen a few times. The CDR3 DNA sequence: TGTGCCAGTAGTGCGATAACAGGGGGATATGGCTACACCTTC. Translated, it gives CASSAITGGYGYTF. The rearrangement links TRBV19 to TRBJ1-2; 8 bases match TRBD1. V trimming: 5 bases; J trimming: 5 bases; junction bases outside the gene matches: 7. This CDR3 contains 14 residues. Germline CDR1 reads LNHDA; CDR2 reads SQIVND (reference sequence).

This clonotype was seen many times. CDR3 sequence reads: CASSNRGGRDTEAFF. As DNA, the CDR3 is TGTGCCAGCAGCAATAGAGGGGGTCGGGACACTGAAGCTTTCTTT. V usage is TRBV28 and J usage is TRBJ1-1, with a weak D call TRBD1 (6 bases). Between the trimmed V and J ends, which lost 6 bases and 3 bases, there was a span of 17 bases. CDR1 and CDR2 from the germline V gene are MDHEN and SYDVKM. This CDR3 has 15 residues.

This clonotype was found a few times. The chain carries TRBV29-1 and TRBJ1-1; D is unresolved. CDR1 is SQVTM, CDR2 ANQGSEA, per germline. V was trimmed by 5 bases and J by 0 bases, leaving 10 bases between them. The CDR3 sequence is 13 residues long. For the CDR3, the DNA is TGCAGCGTTCACAGATTCATGAACACTGAAGCTTTCTTT. It codes for CSVHRFMNTEAFF.

This clonotype was counted many times. The chain has TRBV30 and TRBJ1-2; D is unresolved. Looked up from germline, CDR1 is GTSNPN and CDR2 is SVGIG (reference sequence). Trimming removed 2 bases from V and 4 bases from J, with 11 bases in between. This CDR3 is built from 13 residues. The CDR3 sequence is CAWSSFAGYGYTF. CDR3 in DNA: TGTGCCTGGAGTTCATTCGCGGGCTATGGCTACACCTTC. Filled out from reference TRBV30 and TRBJ1-2, the complete variable domain reads SQTIHQWPATLVQPVGSPLSLECTVEGTSNPNLYWYRQAAGRGLQLLFYSVGIGQISSEVPQNLSASRPQDRQFILSSKKLLLSDSGFYLCAWSSFAGYGYTFGSGTRLTVV.

The sample holds many counts of this clonotype. The chain is built from TRBV12-3 or TRBV12-4 and TRBJ2-5; no definite D call. V was trimmed by 6 bases and J by 0 bases, leaving 8 bases between them. The CDR3 totals 13 residues. The CDR3 loop is CASSLPNQETQYF. In DNA, the CDR3 is TGTGCCAGCAGCCTACCGAACCAAGAGACCCAGTACTTC.